This T cell receptor beta chain was captured by sequencing in a study of long-term antiretroviral therapy in people with HIV. Looking at the study overall: The earliest samples predate the 2015 immediate-ART recommendation by about a decade.

This CDR3 comprises 16 residues. The V and J ends lost 1 base and 0 bases respectively, with 12 bases between them. In germline, CDR1 is LGHNA, CDR2 YSLEER. Survey-level resolution applied to immunoSEQ assay v3.0. Profiled with immunoSEQ multiplex PCR; TCRdb holds only in-frame clones, not every one. The data contain 25,000 to 35,000 clones, roughly 88% of them seen just once; the ten biggest clones take up 4.1%. The origin of this receptor is a woman aged 18-30 years with HIV. The sample consisted of unsorted PBMCs, taken 0.5 years after starting antiretroviral therapy. The chain carries TRBV4-3 and TRBJ1-1, with D possibly being TRBD1 (5 bases). The DNA of the CDR3 is TGCGCCAGCAGCCAAGTGGGTCGGGGCTTGAACACTGAAGCTTTCTTT. Translating it yields CASSQVGRGLNTEAFF.